This T cell receptor (beta chain) was profiled in a study of OX40 agonist ivuxolimab in advanced cancers. Study-wide context: Enrolled patients in dose escalation had cancers that were hepatocellular carcinoma, melanoma, renal cell or head and neck cancer.

The germline V gene has CDR1 MNHNS and CDR2 SASEGT. Deletions cut 7 bases from V and 5 bases from J, with 14 bases between. There are 13 residues in the CDR3. Clones were sequenced by immunoSEQ multiplex PCR, and TCRdb holds only the in-frame ones, with some missing. The table records approximately 90,000 clones, roughly nine tenths of them present only once. The chain joins TRBV6-1 to TRBJ2-5; weak D call: TRBD2 (6 bases). The receptor's source is an adult with an advanced solid tumor such as melanoma, head and neck, liver or kidney cancer. The material was CD4+ or CD8+ T cells sorted from blood, obtained in a trial of the OX40 agonist ivuxolimab. The CDR3 here is CASKERAGETQYF. CDR3 in DNA: TGTGCCAGCAAGGAGCGGGCAGGGGAGACCCAGTACTTC.